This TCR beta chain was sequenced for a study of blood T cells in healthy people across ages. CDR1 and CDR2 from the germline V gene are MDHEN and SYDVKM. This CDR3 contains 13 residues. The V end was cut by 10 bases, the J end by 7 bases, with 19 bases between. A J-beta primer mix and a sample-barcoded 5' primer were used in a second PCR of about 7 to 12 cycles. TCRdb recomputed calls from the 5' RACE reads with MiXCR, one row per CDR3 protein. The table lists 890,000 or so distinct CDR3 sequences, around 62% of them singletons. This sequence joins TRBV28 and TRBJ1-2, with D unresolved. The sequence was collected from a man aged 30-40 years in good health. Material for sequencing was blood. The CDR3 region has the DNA TGTGCCACCCCAAGCCCGGCCGCGGCTGGCTACACCTTC. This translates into CATPSPAAAGYTF.